The clone carrying this TCR beta chain appeared a few times. Its target is not known. Researchers made TCR beta libraries by using iRepertoire HTBI primers and running Arm-PCR on CDR3 regions. TCRdb recomputed calls from the multiplex PCR reads with MiXCR, one row per CDR3 protein. The sample shows 350,000 to 450,000 distinct CDR3 sequences, 15% of them seen only once. The time point denotes: newly diagnosed GD, antithyroid drugs for less than 3 months. PBMC RNA was the source of the TCR library. A roughly 10-milliliter sample of peripheral blood was drawn into EDTA tubes. This sample stems from a study of regulatory T cells in long-lasting Graves disease. Study-wide points: Patients whose Graves' disease persisted exhibited lower TCR diversity than those newly diagnosed.

The germline V gene has CDR1 KGHSH and CDR2 LQKENI. This CDR3 spans 13 amino acids. Trimming cost V 6 bases and J 2 bases, with 11 bases left between them. These data also featured in a second study, about T cells in Graves' hyperthyroidism and ophthalmopathy. From that second work: Researchers ran a first-round RT-PCR on the TCR CDR3 using the HTBI primer set.

The material was peripheral blood mononuclear cells (PBMCs), obtained at new diagnosis, from a patient treated with antithyroid drugs. The TCR was taken from a woman aged 40 to 55 with Graves disease. The V and J genes are TRBV18 and TRBJ2-7, with a possible D match to TRBD1 (5 bases). The CDR3: CASSDQGPYEQYF. In DNA form, the CDR3 reads TGTGCCAGCTCCGACCAGGGCCCCTACGAGCAGTACTTC. The variable domain in full, completed from reference TRBV18 and TRBJ2-7, reads NAGVMQNPRHLVRRRGQEARLRCSPMKGHSHVYWYRQLPEEGLKFMVYLQKENIIDESGMPKERFSAEFPKEGPSILRIQQVVRGDSAAYFCASSDQGPYEQYFGPGTRLTVT.